This TCR beta chain emerged from a study of blood T cell repertoires in COVID-19. Looked up from germline, CDR1 is MNHNS and CDR2 is SASEGT. The CDR3 loop spans 14 amino acids. With 2 bases removed from V and 3 bases from J, the gap between germline ends came to 8 bases. Generated by immunoSEQ multiplex PCR, the TCRdb table keeps only in-frame clones and is missing some. The sample consists of 300,000 or so clones, 90% of them appearing once. The V gene is TRBV6-1, the J gene TRBJ2-1; D is unclear. Sequencing was performed on PBMCs or T cells enriched from blood (not recorded which). This receptor was taken from a woman younger than 45 who had recovered from COVID-19. The CDR3 is CASSEFRDYNEQFF. CDR3 bases: TGTGCCAGCAGTGAATTCCGAGACTACAATGAGCAGTTCTTC.